A selection of T cell receptor beta chains follows, all from one sample in a study of graft-versus-host responses after intestinal transplantation. Sequenced by immunoSEQ multiplex PCR; TCRdb stores in-frame clones only, minus some. The sample includes roughly 99,000 clones, roughly 86% of them seen just once. The material sequenced was PBMCs, taken 255 days after intestinal transplant. The receptors come from a human patient who received an intestinal transplant, so some T cells may come from the graft donor. The CDR3 runs from the conserved cysteine through the conserved F or W. A D gene is named only where the DNA matches it firmly. Not every row has a clone size; where given, it reads once, few, many or a size class.

TRBJ2-1,NA,NA,TRBV27,TGTGCCAGCAGTTTATCGGTGGGGACCTCCTACAATGAGCAGTTCTTC,CASSLSVGTSYNEQFF
TRBJ2-4,NA,NA,TRBV5-4,TGTGCCAGCAGCCCGATGAGGGGAAACATTCAGTACTTC,CASSPMRGNIQYF
TRBJ2-1,TRBD1,NA,TRBV5-6,TGTGCCAGCAGCTTCCCGGGACAGGCGCTGTACAATGAGCAGTTCTTC,CASSFPGQALYNEQFF
TRBJ1-1,NA,NA,TRBV18,TGTGCCAGCTCACCCCGGGACACTGAAGCTTTCTTT,CASSPRDTEAFF
TRBJ2-5,TRBD2,NA,TRBV9,TGTGCCAGCAGCGTCTCTAGCGGGGGGACCGGAGGGACCCAGTACTTC,CASSVSSGGTGGTQYF
TRBJ1-2,NA,once,TRBV28,TGTGCCAGCTACCAGAACTATGGCTACACCTTC,CASYQNYGYTF
TRBJ2-5,TRBD2,NA,TRBV5-1,TGCGCCAGCAGCCCAGCGGGGCAAGAGACCCAGTACTTC,CASSPAGQETQYF
TRBJ1-1,NA,NA,TRBV5-4,TGTGCCAGCAGCTTGGATTTGTCCCCCTGGGAAGCTTTCTTT,CASSLDLSPWEAFF
TRBJ2-2,TRBD1,NA,TRBV5-6,TGTGCCAGCAGCTGGGGACAGGGGGGCACGAGGGAGCTGTTTTTT,CASSWGQGGTRELFF
TRBJ1-2,NA,NA,TRBV6-6,TGTGCCAGCAGTTTCCGGGATATCGATGGCTACACCTTC,CASSFRDIDGYTF
TRBJ2-1,NA,NA,TRBV5-1,TGCGCCAGCAGCTTATGGCCCGGGCAAGTTGAGCAGTTCTTC,CASSLWPGQVEQFF
TRBJ2-5,NA,NA,TRBV5-4,TGTGCCAGCAGCCCCCTGGAAATCAGGGGCGAGGAGACCCAGTACTTC,CASSPLEIRGEETQYF
TRBJ2-5,TRBD2,NA,TRBV27,TGTGCCAGCAGTTTATTGGGCGGGGGGGCGGAGACCCAGTACTTC,CASSLLGGGAETQYF
TRBJ2-3,TRBD2,NA,TRBV5-1,TGCGCCAGCAGCTTGGGACTAGCGGGAGGGCCTACAGATACGCAGTATTTT,CASSLGLAGGPTDTQYF
TRBJ2-1,NA,NA,TRBV27,TGTGCCAGCAGTCCGGGGGCGTCCCAACGACGGCAGTTCTTC,CASSPGASQRRQFF
TRBJ1-2,TRBD1,NA,TRBV7-2,TGTGCCAGCAGCTTACCGGGCCGGGACAGACTTAACTATGGCTACACCTTC,CASSLPGRDRLNYGYTF
TRBJ1-2,NA,NA,TRBV18,TGTGCCAGCTCACAAGGGGGGGCGAGCTATGGCTACACCTTC,CASSQGGASYGYTF
TRBJ1-2,NA,NA,TRBV14,TGTGCCAGCAGCCATGACCGGTGGGATGGCTACACCTTC,CASSHDRWDGYTF
TRBJ2-1,NA,NA,TRBV6-1,TGTGCCAGCAGTGAAGGTGGAACTAGCTCTCAGCAGTTCTTC,CASSEGGTSSQQFF
TRBJ2-1,NA,NA,TRBV5-1,TGCGCCAGCAGGGGCCCTATATTCTCGACCTACAATGAGCAGTTCTTC,CASRGPIFSTYNEQFF
TRBJ2-5,NA,NA,TRBV7-2,TGTGCCAGCAGCCGCACAAAGGGTACACAAGAGACCCAGTACTTC,CASSRTKGTQETQYF
TRBJ1-2,TRBD1,NA,TRBV7-9,TGTGCCAGCAGACAGGGGGCAGACTATGGCTACACCTTC,CASRQGADYGYTF
TRBJ1-4,NA,once,TRBV7-6,TGTGCCAGCTCGGACGGACCGAATGAAAAACTGTTTTTT,CASSDGPNEKLFF
TRBJ2-1,TRBD1,NA,TRBV28,TGTGCCAGCAGACCGACAGGGGGAGGCAATGAGCAGTTCTTC,CASRPTGGGNEQFF
TRBJ2-2,NA,NA,TRBV27,TGTGCCAGCAGTTTCCCTGGCCTCATCGGAGAGGAGCTGTTTTTT,CASSFPGLIGEELFF
TRBJ1-5,TRBD1,NA,TRBV5-1,TGCGCCAGCAGCTGGGGACAGGGTAATCAGCCCCAGCATTTT,CASSWGQGNQPQHF
TRBJ2-7,TRBD1,NA,TRBV27,TGTGCCAGCAGTACCGGGACAGGGACCTCCTACGAGCAGTACTTC,CASSTGTGTSYEQYF
TRBJ1-1,NA,NA,TRBV30,TGTGCCTGGAGTGGCGGAGTCAACACTGAAGCTTTCTTT,CAWSGGVNTEAFF
TRBJ2-7,NA,once,TRBV4-1,TGCGCCAGCAGCCGAGAGGTTACCGTAGCCTACGAGCAGTACTTC,CASSREVTVAYEQYF
TRBJ2-3,TRBD1,NA,TRBV4-1,TGCGCCAGCAGCCAAGATCCGGAGACAGGGGCTTTCTGGAGGACAGATACGCAGTATTTT,CASSQDPETGAFWRTDTQYF
TRBJ1-1,NA,once,TRBV7-9,TGTGCCAGCAGCGTTAGGGCGGCGGGGGGAGACACTGAAGCTTTCTTT,CASSVRAAGGDTEAFF
TRBJ2-3,NA,NA,TRBV4-1,TGCGCCAGCAGCCAAGTCCGCACAGATACGCAGTATTTT,CASSQVRTDTQYF
TRBJ1-5,NA,NA,TRBV12-5,TGTGCTAGTGGTTTGGTACTAGGGGTAAGCAATCAGCCCCAGCATTTT,CASGLVLGVSNQPQHF
TRBJ1-5,TRBD1,NA,TRBV7-2,TGTGCCAGCAGCTTAGTAGGGGTGGGGACAGGCAGCAATCAGCCCCAGCATTTT,CASSLVGVGTGSNQPQHF
TRBJ2-5,NA,NA,TRBV6-6,TGTGCCAGCAGTTACTCCGCGGGCGGTGAGACCCAGTACTTC,CASSYSAGGETQYF
TRBJ2-1,TRBD1,NA,TRBV11-1,TGTGCCAGCAGGCTGGACAGGGGTGGGAATGAGCAGTTCTTC,CASRLDRGGNEQFF
TRBJ2-5,NA,once,TRBV14,TGTGCCAGCAGCCAAGATCTGGGAGCACCCAAAGAGACCCAGTACTTC,CASSQDLGAPKETQYF
TRBJ2-2,NA,NA,TRBV14,TGTGCCAGCAGCGATCGGATGGGTGCAATCTCGGGGACCGGGGAGCTGTTTTTT,CASSDRMGAISGTGELFF
TRBJ2-3,TRBD1,few,TRBV6-1,TGTGCCAGCAGTTGGGGACAGGGAACAGATACGCAGTATTTT,CASSWGQGTDTQYF
TRBJ2-3,NA,NA,TRBV4-2,TGTGCCAGCAGCCATGGAGGGAGAGGGGGTAGAGGCACAGATACGCAGTATTTT,CASSHGGRGGRGTDTQYF
TRBJ2-7,NA,NA,TRBV2,TGTGCCAGCAGTGCCATGGAGGAAACCTACGAGCAGTACTTC,CASSAMEETYEQYF
TRBJ1-4,NA,NA,TRBV5-5,TGTGCCAGCAGCTTGGAGGCAATTAATGAAAAACTGTTTTTT,CASSLEAINEKLFF
TRBJ1-5,NA,NA,TRBV19,TGTGCCAGTACCGCCTACCCTTCCGGCAATCAGCCCCAGCATTTT,CASTAYPSGNQPQHF
TRBJ1-6,NA,once,TRBV7-8,TGTGCCAGCAGCTATGACCAGGGTTCACCCCTCCACTTT,CASSYDQGSPLHF